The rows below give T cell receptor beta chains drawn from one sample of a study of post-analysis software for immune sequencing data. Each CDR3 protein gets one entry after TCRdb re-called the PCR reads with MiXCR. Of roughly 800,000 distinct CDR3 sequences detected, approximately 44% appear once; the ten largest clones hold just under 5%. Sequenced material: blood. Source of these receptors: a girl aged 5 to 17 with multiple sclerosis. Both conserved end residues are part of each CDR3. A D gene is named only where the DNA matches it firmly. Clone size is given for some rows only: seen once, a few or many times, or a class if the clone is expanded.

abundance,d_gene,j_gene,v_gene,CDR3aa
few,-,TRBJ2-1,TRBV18,CASSPSVGSNEQFF
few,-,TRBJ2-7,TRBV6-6,CASGVGSYEQYF
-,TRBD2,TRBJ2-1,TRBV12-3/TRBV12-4,CASSPTSGASYNEQFF
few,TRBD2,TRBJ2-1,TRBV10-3,CAISVGTSVYNEQFF
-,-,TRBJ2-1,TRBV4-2,CASSHGARRARNEQFF
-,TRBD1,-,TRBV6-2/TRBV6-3,CASKWTGDHEQYF
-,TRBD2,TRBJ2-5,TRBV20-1,CSAITSGIRGETQYF
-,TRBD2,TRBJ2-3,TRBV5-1,CASSLVAGTDTQYF
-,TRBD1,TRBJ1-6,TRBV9,CASSGKDRGWNSPLHF
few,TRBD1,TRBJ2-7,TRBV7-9,CASSRPGTGTYEQYF
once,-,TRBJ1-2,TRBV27,CASSLSVYGGYTF
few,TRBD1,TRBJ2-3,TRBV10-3,CAISETTGYPGTDTQYF
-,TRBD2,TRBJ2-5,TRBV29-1,CSVEEGTSGLRQETQYF
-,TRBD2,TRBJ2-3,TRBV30,CAWSRTSGRAAQYF
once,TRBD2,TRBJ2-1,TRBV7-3,CASGLAGGDEQFF
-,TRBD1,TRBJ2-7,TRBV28,CASRTGQGDEQYF
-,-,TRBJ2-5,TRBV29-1,CSVEAGETQYF
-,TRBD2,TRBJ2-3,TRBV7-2,CASSLARGGSKTDTQYF
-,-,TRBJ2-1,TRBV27,CASSLQGGGEQFF
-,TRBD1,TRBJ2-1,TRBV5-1,CASSMGQTSYNEQFF
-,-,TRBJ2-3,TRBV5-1,CASSSPPPKTSTDTQYF
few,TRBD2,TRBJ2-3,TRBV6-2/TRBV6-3,CASSFMAGGADTQYF
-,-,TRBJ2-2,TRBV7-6,CASSLESGELFF
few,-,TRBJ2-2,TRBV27,CASSSSGELFF
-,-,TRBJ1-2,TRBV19,CASSSTASNYGYTF
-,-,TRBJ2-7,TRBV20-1,CSASFRAYEQYF
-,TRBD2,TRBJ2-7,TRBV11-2,CASSLRTSGRWSYEQYF
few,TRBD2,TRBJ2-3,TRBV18,CASSTGLAGSTDTQYF
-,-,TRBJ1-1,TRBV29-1,CSVETQPSFF
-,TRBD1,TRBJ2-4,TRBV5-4,CASRTGQGAEEQYF
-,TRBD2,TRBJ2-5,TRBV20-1,CSLGGREGRSDTQYF
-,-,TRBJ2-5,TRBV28,CASSLSPGHQETQYF
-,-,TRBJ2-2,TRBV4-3,CASSQDGPGGTGELFF
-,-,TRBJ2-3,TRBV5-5,CASSLEGLSDLTDTQYF
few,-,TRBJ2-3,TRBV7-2,CASSTLTDTQYF
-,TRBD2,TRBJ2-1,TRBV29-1,CSVGWTSGRAGPYNEQFF
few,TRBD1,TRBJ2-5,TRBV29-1,CSASGGDRGWETQYF
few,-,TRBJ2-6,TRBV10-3,CAISEPSPRGDGANVLTF
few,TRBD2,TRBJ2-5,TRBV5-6,CASSLTSAETQYF
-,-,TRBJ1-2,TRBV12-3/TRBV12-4,CASSVAAGRANYGYTF